This TCR beta chain was identified during a study of CD8 T cells in Susac syndrome. General study findings and limits: In its TCR sequencing and HLA analysis, the study acknowledged that the number of individuals was relatively small.

V was clipped by 4 bases and J by 4 bases, with 11 bases between them. Germline assignment: CDR1 DFQATT and CDR2 SNEGSKA (reference sequence). This CDR3 is built from 13 residues. As regards this clonotype: Its antigen is currently unknown.

Random hexamers were used to reverse transcribe roughly 0.45 to 1 ug of RNA. TCRdb recomputed calls from the immunoSEQ multiplex PCR reads with MiXCR, one row per CDR3 protein. This repertoire shows around 300,000 distinct CDR3 sequences, 75% to 90% found once; its top ten account for approximately 0.18%. This chain connects TRBV20-1 to TRBJ2-1; D may be TRBD2 (6 bases). The sample taken for sequencing was CD8+ T cells from PBMCs. The receptor comes from a human donor with multiple sclerosis. The CDR3: CSATDRGYNEQFF. Here the CDR3 DNA reads TGCAGTGCTACCGACCGGGGGTACAATGAGCAGTTCTTC.